The 25 T cell receptor beta chains below were found in one sample sequenced in a study of cytomegalovirus exposure and HLA in healthy donors. It was with 60 Vbeta and 13 Jbeta primers that the PCR ran. Sequenced by immunoSEQ multiplex PCR; TCRdb stores in-frame clones only, minus some. The table has roughly 150,000 clones, 65% to 80% seen once. The sequenced material came from PBMCs. These receptors were collected from a male donor in good health and CMV-seronegative.

The V call is TRBV28, the J call TRBJ1-3; the D is unclear. This CDR3 comprises 16 residues. The ends were cut back, 4 bases at V and 0 bases at J, with 13 bases in the middle. The germline V gene has CDR1 MDHEN and CDR2 SYDVKM. The CDR3 sequence is CASSSSSRPSGNTIYF. The DNA of the CDR3 is TGTGCCAGCAGTTCCTCGTCGAGGCCCTCTGGAAACACCATATATTTT.

The gene calls are TRBV9 and TRBJ2-2, with 8 bases identical to TRBD2. Germline CDR1 reads SGDLS; CDR2 reads YYNGEE. J lost 1 base, V lost 2 bases, and 1 base had no gene match. The length of the CDR3 is 15 residues. CDR3 DNA: TGTGCCAGCAGCGTGAGCGGGGGGAACACCGGGGAGCTGTTTTTT. This sequence encodes CASSVSGGNTGELFF.

This clone came up a few times. The J gene is TRBJ2-1, the V gene TRBV28; 8 bases line up with TRBD2. The CDR3 covers 19 residues. The germline CDR1 and CDR2 sequences are MDHEN and SYDVKM. The V gene end was trimmed by 7 bases and the J gene end by 0 bases; junction bases not matched to a gene: 17. CDR3 coding DNA: TGTGCCAGCACTTTTCTTGGCTTTAGCGGGGCGAGCTCCTACAATGAGCAGTTCTTC. It translates to CASTFLGFSGASSYNEQFF.

The chain uses TRBV15 and TRBJ1-4, with D possibly matching TRBD1 (5 bases). Trimming removed 0 bases from V and 8 bases from J, with 10 bases in between. Germline V CDR1 and CDR2: LNHNV, YYDKDF (reference sequence). This CDR3 region has 14 residues. The CDR3 DNA is TGTGCCACCAGCAGAGACGGGGGTCGGGAAAAACTGTTTTTT. It yields the protein CATSRDGGREKLFF.

The J gene is TRBJ1-6, the V gene TRBV18; no reliable D call. Germline CDR1 is KGHSH and CDR2 is LQKENI. CDR3 length: 13 amino acids. Trimming cost V 3 bases and J 7 bases, with 7 bases left between them. CDR3 sequence (DNA): TGTGCCAGCTCACCCGGGGTAAATTCACCCCTCCACTTT. This sequence encodes CASSPGVNSPLHF. The full variable domain, its missing parts supplied by reference TRBV18 and TRBJ1-6, is NAGVMQNPRHLVRRRGQEARLRCSPMKGHSHVYWYRQLPEEGLKFMVYLQKENIIDESGMPKERFSAEFPKEGPSILRIQQVVRGDSAAYFCASSPGVNSPLHFGNGTRLTVT.

The chain couples TRBV25-1 to TRBJ1-6; D perhaps matches TRBD1 (6 bases). In germline, CDR1 is MGHDK, CDR2 SYGVNS. The CDR3 is 13 residues long. Trimming pared 6 bases from V and 7 bases from J, leaving 10 bases between. The CDR3 loop is CASRRQENSPLHF. The CDR3 DNA follows: TGTGCCAGCAGGCGACAGGAGAATTCACCCCTCCACTTT. The full variable domain, in which reference TRBV25-1 and TRBJ1-6 provide the parts outside the CDR3, is EADIYQTPRYLVIGTGKKITLECSQTMGHDKMYWYQQDPGMELHLIHYSYGVNSTEKGDLSSESTVSRIRTEHFPLTLESARPSHTSQYLCASRRQENSPLHFGNGTRLTVT.

This chain uses TRBV19 with TRBJ1-5, with 9 bases fitting TRBD1. This CDR3 is built from 16 residues. V trimming: 6 bases; J trimming: 3 bases; junction bases outside the gene matches: 9. Germline V CDR1 and CDR2: LNHDA, SQIVND (reference sequence). CDR3 residues: CASSLQGQGINQPQHF. CDR3 in DNA: TGTGCCAGTAGCCTCCAGGGACAGGGCATCAATCAGCCCCAGCATTTT.

This chain connects TRBV9 to TRBJ1-2, with D perhaps TRBD1 (6 bases). Germline assignment: CDR1 SGDLS and CDR2 YYNGEE. Deletions cut 0 bases from V and 4 bases from J, with 10 bases between. This CDR3 has 14 amino acids. This chain's CDR3 is CASSVAGVGYGYTF. For the CDR3, the DNA is TGTGCCAGCAGCGTAGCAGGGGTGGGCTATGGCTACACCTTC.

The rearrangement links TRBV27 to TRBJ1-1; a possible D gene is TRBD1 (5 bases). Germline-derived CDR1 and CDR2 are MNHEY and SMNVEV (reference sequence). The V gene lost 2 bases and the J gene lost 5 bases, with 12 bases spanning the gap. The CDR3 covers 14 residues. CDR3 residues: CASSLGQGITEAFF. In DNA, the CDR3 is TGTGCCAGCAGTTTAGGGCAGGGAATAACTGAAGCTTTCTTT.

CDR3 in DNA: TGTGCCATCAGTGAGGGCGGGGGGGCGTCAGATACGCAGTATTTT. Translated: CAISEGGGASDTQYF. The chain links TRBV10-3 to TRBJ2-3; 9 positions match TRBD2. Trimming at V came to 2 bases and at J to 4 bases, leaving 4 bases not matched to a gene. CDR3 length equals 15 residues. CDR1 is ENHRY and CDR2 is SYGVKD in the germline V gene.

V and J are TRBV4-1 and TRBJ2-3; D possibly corresponds to TRBD1 (5 bases). Germline assignment: CDR1 MGHRA and CDR2 YSYEKL. V lost 2 bases to trimming and J lost 1 base, with 7 bases between them. The CDR3 is 14 residues long. The CDR3, as DNA: TGCGCCAGCAGCCAATTAGGGGGCACAGATACGCAGTATTTT. This codes for CASSQLGGTDTQYF.

This chain uses TRBV5-1 with TRBJ2-5; 10 bases fit TRBD1. The CDR3 has 15 amino acids. J was trimmed by 5 bases and V by 4 bases; bases with no gene match: 8. Germline-derived CDR1 and CDR2 are SGHRS and YFSETQ. This CDR3 reads CASSPPGQGLETQYF. The DNA for the CDR3 is TGCGCCAGCAGCCCGCCGGGACAGGGGCTCGAGACCCAGTACTTC.

The rearrangement links TRBV27 to TRBJ1-5; TRBD1 might be the D (6 bases). Germline V gene data show CDR1 as MNHEY and CDR2 as SMNVEV (reference sequence). The CDR3 contains 13 residues. Trimming removed 8 bases from V and 4 bases from J, with 12 bases in between. CDR3: CASGPQGNQPQHF. The CDR3 DNA reads as TGTGCCAGCGGCCCGCAGGGGAATCAGCCCCAGCATTTT.

The chain is built from TRBV18 and TRBJ1-2; D remains unclear. The germline CDR1 and CDR2 sequences are KGHSH and LQKENI. Between the trimmed V and J ends, which lost 3 bases and 8 bases, there was a span of 22 bases. The length of the CDR3 is 16 residues. CDR3 amino acids: CASSPPGPPRVGGYTF. Written as DNA, the CDR3 is TGTGCCAGCTCACCTCCGGGTCCCCCCCGGGTTGGCGGCTACACCTTC.

V gene TRBV9 combines with J gene TRBJ1-1; 9 bases are a match to TRBD1. V dropped 3 bases and J dropped 7; count of bases not matched to a gene: 10. CDR3 size: 15 residues. CDR1 is SGDLS, CDR2 YYNGEE, per germline. CDR3 region: CASSEGGDREVEAFF. CDR3 in DNA: TGTGCCAGCAGCGAGGGAGGGGACAGGGAAGTTGAAGCTTTCTTT.

This chain links TRBV11-2 with TRBJ1-2, with D hard to call. Trimming shortened V by 5 bases and J by 2 bases, and 9 bases separated the two germline ends. This CDR3 spans 13 amino acids. Looked up from germline, CDR1 is SGHAT and CDR2 is FQNNGV. The CDR3 loop is CASSKQQNYGYTF. The CDR3 DNA reads as TGTGCCAGCAGCAAACAGCAAAACTATGGCTACACCTTC. Drawing the rest from reference TRBV11-2 and TRBJ1-2, the complete variable domain is EAGVAQSPRYKIIEKRQSVAFWCNPISGHATLYWYQQILGQGPKLLIQFQNNGVVDDSQLPKDRFSAERLKGVDSTLKIQPAKLEDSAVYLCASSKQQNYGYTFGSGTRLTVV.

This chain uses TRBV28 with TRBJ2-5; a weak D match, TRBD2 (5 bases). The V and J ends lost 6 bases and 3 bases respectively, with 20 bases between them. Germline CDR1 and CDR2: MDHEN and SYDVKM. The CDR3 length is 16 residues. CDR3 sequence reads: CASSTPGPRVKETQYF. In nucleotides, the CDR3 is TGTGCCAGCAGCACTCCAGGACCGCGGGTAAAAGAGACCCAGTACTTC. Based on the CDR3 plus reference TRBV28 and TRBJ2-5, the full variable domain is DVKVTQSSRYLVKRTGEKVFLECVQDMDHENMFWYRQDPGLGLRLIYFSYDVKMKEKGDIPEGYSVSREKKERFSLILESASTNQTSMYLCASSTPGPRVKETQYFGPGTRLLVL.

The chain combines TRBV5-4 with TRBJ1-4; a possible D gene is TRBD1 (6 bases). This CDR3 has 14 amino acids. The ends were cut back, 3 bases at V and 6 bases at J, with 12 bases in the middle. Per germline, CDR1 SGHNT and CDR2 YYREEE (reference sequence). The CDR3 bases are TGTGCCAGCAGCTCAGGACAGATTGATGAAAAACTGTTTTTT. This translates into CASSSGQIDEKLFF.

The chain employs TRBV19 and TRBJ1-5; 9 positions agree with TRBD1. Germline V CDR1 and CDR2: LNHDA, SQIVND (reference sequence). Trimming removed 7 bases from V and 1 base from J; junction bases left unmatched: 8. CDR3 size: 16 residues. The CDR3 spells CASTLGTGSSNQPQHF. The CDR3 region has the DNA TGTGCCAGTACCTTGGGGACAGGGTCAAGCAATCAGCCCCAGCATTTT. Based on the CDR3 plus reference TRBV19 and TRBJ1-5, the full variable domain is DGGITQSPKYLFRKEGQNVTLSCEQNLNHDAMYWYRQDPGQGLRLIYYSQIVNDFQKGDIAEGYSVSREKKESFPLTVTSAQKNPTAFYLCASTLGTGSSNQPQHFGDGTRLSIL.

The genes are TRBV28 and TRBJ2-3; D gene unclear. Per germline, CDR1 MDHEN and CDR2 SYDVKM. The V gene lost 6 bases and the J gene lost 4 bases, with 5 bases spanning the gap. This CDR3 is 11 amino acids long. The CDR3 loop is CASSSSDTQYF. Here the CDR3 DNA reads TGTGCCAGCAGCTCCTCAGATACGCAGTATTTT.

The chain combines TRBV5-6 with TRBJ2-1, with 12 positions matching TRBD2. The V gene end was trimmed by 4 bases and the J gene end by 3 bases; junction bases not matched to a gene: 5. The length of the CDR3 is 16 residues. Germline V lookup: CDR1 SGHDT, CDR2 YYEEEE. The CDR3 DNA sequence: TGTGCCAGCAGCCTTGGACTAGCGGGAAACTACAATGAGCAGTTCTTC. It is translated as CASSLGLAGNYNEQFF.

The CDR3 DNA follows: TGCAGTGCATCTGGTCGGGGGGAGCAGTACTTC. Its protein is CSASGRGEQYF. V gene TRBV20-1 combines with J gene TRBJ2-7; tentatively, D is TRBD2 (6 bases). The germline gives CDR1 DFQATT, CDR2 SNEGSKA (reference sequence). The CDR3 runs 11 residues. Trimming removed 6 bases from V and 7 bases from J, with 13 bases in between.

The J gene is TRBJ1-6, the V gene TRBV4-1; no reliable D call. The germline V gene has CDR1 MGHRA and CDR2 YSYEKL. The V end lost 1 base, the J end lost 10 bases, and 5 bases lay between the germline ends. The CDR3 extends over 12 amino acids. In nucleotides, the CDR3 is TGCGCCAGCAGCCAAGGCGGATCACCCCTCCACTTT. Amino acid sequence: CASSQGGSPLHF.

The CDR3 sequence is CSVVKGVSTLVQFF. In DNA, the CDR3 is TGCAGCGTTGTCAAGGGGGTTTCCACACTTGTGCAGTTCTTC. The V and J genes are TRBV29-1 and TRBJ2-1; TRBD1 might be the D (6 bases). CDR1 and CDR2 from the germline V gene are SQVTM and ANQGSEA. The CDR3 spans 14 residues. V was clipped by 4 bases and J by 12 bases, with 22 bases between them.

The chain uses TRBV4-1 and TRBJ2-3, with 8 bases matching TRBD2. V shed 3 bases and J 5 bases; nucleotides not matched to a gene: 7. CDR1 and CDR2 from the germline V gene are MGHRA and YSYEKL. CDR3 length: 15 amino acids. The chain's CDR3 is CASSHDGGGLDTQYF. CDR3 DNA: TGCGCCAGCAGCCACGATGGCGGGGGGTTAGATACGCAGTATTTT.